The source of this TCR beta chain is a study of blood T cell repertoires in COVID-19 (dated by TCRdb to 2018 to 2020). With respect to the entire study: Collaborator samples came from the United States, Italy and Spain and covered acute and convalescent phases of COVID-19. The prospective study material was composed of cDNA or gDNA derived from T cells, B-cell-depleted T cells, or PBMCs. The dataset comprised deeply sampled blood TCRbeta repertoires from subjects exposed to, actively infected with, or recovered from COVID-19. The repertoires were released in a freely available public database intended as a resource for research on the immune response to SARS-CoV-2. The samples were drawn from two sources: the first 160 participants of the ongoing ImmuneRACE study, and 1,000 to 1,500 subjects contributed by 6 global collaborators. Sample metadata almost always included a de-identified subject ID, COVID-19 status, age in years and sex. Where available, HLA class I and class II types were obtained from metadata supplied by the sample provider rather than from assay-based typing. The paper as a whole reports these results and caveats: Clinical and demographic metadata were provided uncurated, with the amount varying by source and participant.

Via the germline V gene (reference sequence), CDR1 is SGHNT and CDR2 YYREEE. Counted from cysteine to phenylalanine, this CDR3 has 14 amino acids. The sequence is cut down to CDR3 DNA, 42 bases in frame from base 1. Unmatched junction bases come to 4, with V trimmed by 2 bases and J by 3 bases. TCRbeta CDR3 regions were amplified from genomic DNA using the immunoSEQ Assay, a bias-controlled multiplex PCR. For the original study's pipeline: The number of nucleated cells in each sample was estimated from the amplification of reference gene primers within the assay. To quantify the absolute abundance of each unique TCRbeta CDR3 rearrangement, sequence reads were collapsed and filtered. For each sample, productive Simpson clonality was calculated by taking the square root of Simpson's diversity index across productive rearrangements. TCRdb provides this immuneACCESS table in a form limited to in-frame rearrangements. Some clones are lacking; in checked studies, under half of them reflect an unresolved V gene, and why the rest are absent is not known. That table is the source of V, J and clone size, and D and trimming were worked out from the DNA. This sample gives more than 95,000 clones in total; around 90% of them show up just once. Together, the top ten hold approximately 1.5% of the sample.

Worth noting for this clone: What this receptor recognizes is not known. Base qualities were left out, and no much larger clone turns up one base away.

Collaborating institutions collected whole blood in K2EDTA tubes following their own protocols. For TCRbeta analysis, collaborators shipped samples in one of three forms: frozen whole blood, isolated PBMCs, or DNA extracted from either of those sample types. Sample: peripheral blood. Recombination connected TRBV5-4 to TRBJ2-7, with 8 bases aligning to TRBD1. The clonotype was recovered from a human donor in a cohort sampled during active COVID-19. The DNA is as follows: TGTGCCAGCAGCTTACAGGGGGTTCTCTACGAGCAGTACTTC. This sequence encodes CASSLQGVLYEQYF.